These 13 T cell receptor beta chains were sequenced from one sample in a study of read filtering for tumor transcriptome and immune sequencing. From roughly 390 ng of RNA, a library with molecular barcoded alpha/delta and beta/gamma adaptors was made. TCRdb fed the reads into MiXCR, producing one record per CDR3 protein. The table has roughly 25,000 distinct CDR3 sequences, around 20% seen once. The sample taken for sequencing was a population of CD138-negative cells sorted from bone marrow. The source of these receptors is a donor at least 40 years old with multiple myeloma.

There are many counts of this clonotype. This rearrangement joins TRBV20-1 to TRBJ2-7; 10 bases are shared with TRBD2. Germline V gene lookup returns CDR1 DFQATT and CDR2 SNEGSKA (reference sequence). The CDR3 extends over 14 amino acids. V dropped 6 bases and J dropped 7; count of bases not matched to a gene: 12. The CDR3 is CSAPRLAGDREQYF. The CDR3 nucleotides read TGCAGTGCCCCCCGGCTAGCGGGAGACCGGGAGCAGTACTTC.

This clonotype was counted at least ten times. This rearrangement joins TRBV5-1 to TRBJ2-1; D gene unclear. Germline V gene data show CDR1 as SGHRS and CDR2 as YFSETQ. This CDR3 is built from 12 residues. The V and J ends lost 0 bases and 6 bases respectively, with 4 bases between them. In nucleotides, the CDR3 is TGCGCCAGCAGCTTGGCAGGCAATGAGCAGTTCTTC. It is translated as CASSLAGNEQFF. The whole variable domain, remainder taken from reference TRBV5-1 and TRBJ2-1, is KAGVTQTPRYLIKTRGQQVTLSCSPISGHRSVSWYQQTPGQGLQFLFEYFSETQRNKGNFPGRFSGRQFSNSRSEMNVSTLELGDSALYLCASSLAGNEQFFGPGTRLTVL.

This clonotype came up many times. This sequence joins TRBV7-9 and TRBJ1-5; the match to TRBD1 covers 9 bases. The CDR3 has 13 amino acids. Germline V CDR1 and CDR2: SEHNR, FQNEAQ (reference sequence). V was pared by 5 bases and J by 4 bases, with 0 bases of the junction left unmatched. Here the CDR3 DNA reads TGTGCCAGCAGCGGACAGGGGAATCAGCCCCAGCATTTT. It codes for CASSGQGNQPQHF.

On this clonotype: A much larger clone differs from this one at a single base, so this may be a read error. V gene TRBV7-2 combines with J gene TRBJ2-7; D is uncertain. Germline loops: CDR1 SGHTA, CDR2 FQGNSA. The CDR3 sequence is 13 residues long. CDR3 loop: CASGLTDYARQYF. The CDR3 bases are TGTGCCAGCGGCTTGACCGATTACGCGAGGCAGTACTTC.

In this sample, this clonotype turned up a few times. One end of the junction varies from germline; a read error may be responsible. The chain uses TRBV6-6 and TRBJ2-1, with 13 bases aligning to TRBD2. CDR3 size: 15 residues. Germline V CDR1 and CDR2: MNHNY, SVGAGI (reference sequence). The DNA of the CDR3 is TGTGCCAGCAGACCCTTAGGACTAGCGGGAGATGAGCAGTTTTTC. It yields the protein CASRPLGLAGDEQFF.

In its sample, this clonotype is medium-sized. The J gene is TRBJ2-1, the V gene TRBV11-2; 7 bases match TRBD2. J was trimmed by 4 bases and V by 6 bases; bases with no gene match: 12. The CDR3 consists of 16 residues. From germline, CDR1 is SGHAT and CDR2 FQNNGV. The CDR3 spells CASRMWGGSRYNEQFF. DNA of the CDR3: TGTGCCAGCAGGATGTGGGGCGGGAGTAGGTACAATGAGCAGTTCTTC.

Judged by abundance, this clonotype is medium-sized. The chain carries TRBV29-1 and TRBJ2-3; TRBD2 agrees at 7 bases. CDR1 and CDR2 from the germline V gene are SQVTM and ANQGSEA. Trimming took 0 bases from V and 2 from J; bases not matched to a gene: 8. The CDR3 runs 16 residues. The chain's CDR3 is CSVEDRAGLYTDTQYF. CDR3 bases: TGCAGCGTTGAAGATCGTGCGGGACTATACACAGATACGCAGTATTTT.

At least ten counts were recorded for this clonotype. V and J are TRBV30 and TRBJ2-5; possibly TRBD1 or TRBD2 for D (5 bases each). The CDR3 covers 13 residues. Germline lookup yields CDR1 GTSNPN and CDR2 SVGIG (reference sequence). V was pared by 3 bases and J by 5 bases, with 13 bases between. CDR3 in amino acids: CAWSEGRRETQYF. CDR3 DNA sequence: TGTGCCTGGAGCGAGGGGAGACGGGAGACCCAGTACTTC. The full variable domain, completed using reference TRBV30 and TRBJ2-5, is SQTIHQWPATLVQPVGSPLSLECTVEGTSNPNLYWYRQAAGRGLQLLFYSVGIGQISSEVPQNLSASRPQDRQFILSSKKLLLSDSGFYLCAWSEGRRETQYFGPGTRLLVL.

This clonotype showed up many times. The CDR3 nucleotides read TGTGCCAGCAGCCCGGGGCTAGCGTATGGGTATGAGCAGTTCTTC. Protein product: CASSPGLAYGYEQFF. The genes are TRBV28 and TRBJ2-1; possibly TRBD2 for D (6 bases). Trimming stripped 6 bases from V and 8 bases from J, with 20 bases between. This CDR3 region has 15 residues. Germline-derived CDR1 and CDR2 are MDHEN and SYDVKM.

The sample holds many counts of this clonotype. The V gene is TRBV24-1, the J gene TRBJ2-1, with D unresolved. V shed 8 bases and J shed 6 bases, with 13 bases lying between them. CDR1 and CDR2 (germline): KGHDR, SFDVKD. This CDR3 is 13 amino acids long. The CDR3 DNA follows: TGTGCCACCATGAGTAGGGTAGGCAATGAGCAGTTCTTC. Residues: CATMSRVGNEQFF.

As for this clonotype: This may come from a read error, since a much larger clone is one base off. The rearrangement joins TRBV14 to TRBJ2-7; TRBD2 might be the D (6 bases). Germline-derived CDR1 and CDR2 are SGHDN and FVKESK. This CDR3 has 15 amino acids. The CDR3 region is CACSQRRVGGYEQYF. CDR3 coding DNA: TGTGCCTGCAGCCAACGGAGGGTAGGCGGCTACGAGCAGTACTTC.

The rearrangement uses TRBV19 and TRBJ2-7; D tentatively reads TRBD1 or TRBD2 (5 bases each). Germline values: CDR1 LNHDA, CDR2 SQIVND (reference sequence). The CDR3 totals 13 residues. V lost 4 bases and J lost 3, with 10 bases in between. CDR3 nucleotides: TGTGCCAGTAGTAGAGGGGAAAACTACGAGCAGTACTTC. Its translation: CASSRGENYEQYF.

This clonotype was found many times. The chain carries TRBV11-2 and TRBJ2-1; 9 nucleotides match TRBD2. The V segment lost 5 bases and the J segment 5 bases; nucleotides outside the gene matches: 7. The CDR3 runs 15 residues. Germline CDR1 is SGHAT and CDR2 is FQNNGV. DNA for the CDR3: TGTGCCAGCAGCCATAGCGGGAGAGTCGACAATGAGCAGTTCTTC. It is translated as CASSHSGRVDNEQFF.